This TCR beta chain was documented in a study of hypomethylating agent response in myelodysplastic syndrome. Whole-study context: Of patients, most of the 11 got azacitidine and 3 of 11 decitabine.

TCRdb's copy holds only in-frame clones and misses some; the assay was immunoSEQ multiplex PCR. The sample has under 7,000 clones; about 88% are singletons. Germline loops: CDR1 MNHNS, CDR2 SASEGT. Trimming took 0 bases from V and 8 from J, leaving 13 bases between them. There are 14 residues in the CDR3. The sequence derives from a human donor with myelodysplastic syndrome. The V gene is TRBV6-1, the J gene TRBJ1-2, with unresolved D. The sequencing used bone marrow, collected before or after starting hypomethylating agent treatment for myelodysplastic syndrome (not recorded which). The CDR3 sequence is CASSEALRSKGYTF. The DNA for the CDR3 is TGTGCCAGCAGTGAAGCGCTACGTTCGAAGGGCTACACCTTC.